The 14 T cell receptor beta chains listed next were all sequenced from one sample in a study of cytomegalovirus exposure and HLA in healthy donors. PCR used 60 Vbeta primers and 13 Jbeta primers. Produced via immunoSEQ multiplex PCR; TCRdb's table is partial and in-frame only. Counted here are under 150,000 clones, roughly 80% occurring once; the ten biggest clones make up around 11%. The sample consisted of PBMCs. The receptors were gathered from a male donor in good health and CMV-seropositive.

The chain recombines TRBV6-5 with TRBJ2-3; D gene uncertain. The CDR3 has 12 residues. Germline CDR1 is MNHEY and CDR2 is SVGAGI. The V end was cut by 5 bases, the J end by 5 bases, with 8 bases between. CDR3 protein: CASSTTGDTQYF. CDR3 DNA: TGTGCCAGCAGTACCACGGGAGATACGCAGTATTTT.

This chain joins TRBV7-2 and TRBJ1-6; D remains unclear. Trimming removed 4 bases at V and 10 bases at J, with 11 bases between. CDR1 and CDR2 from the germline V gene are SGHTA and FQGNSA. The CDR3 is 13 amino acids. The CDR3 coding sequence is TGTGCCAGCAGCTCGTTCTCGTCGTCACCCCTCCACTTT. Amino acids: CASSSFSSSPLHF. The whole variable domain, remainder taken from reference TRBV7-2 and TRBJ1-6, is GAGVSQSPSNKVTEKGKDVELRCDPISGHTALYWYRQSLGQGLEFLIYFQGNSAPDKSGLPSDRFSAERTGGSVSTLTIQRTQQEDSAVYLCASSSFSSSPLHFGNGTRLTVT.

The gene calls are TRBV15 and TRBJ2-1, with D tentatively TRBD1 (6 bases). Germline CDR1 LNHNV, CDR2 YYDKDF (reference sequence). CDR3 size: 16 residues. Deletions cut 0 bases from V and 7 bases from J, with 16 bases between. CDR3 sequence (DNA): TGTGCCACCAGCAGAGACCGTAACAGGGAAAGGAATGAGCAGTTCTTC. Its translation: CATSRDRNRERNEQFF. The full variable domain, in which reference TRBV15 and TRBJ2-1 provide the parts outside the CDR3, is DAMVIQNPRYQVTQFGKPVTLSCSQTLNHNVMYWYQQKSSQAPKLLFHYYDKDFNNEADTPDNFQSRRPNTSFCFLDIRSPGLGDTAMYLCATSRDRNRERNEQFFGPGTRLTVL.

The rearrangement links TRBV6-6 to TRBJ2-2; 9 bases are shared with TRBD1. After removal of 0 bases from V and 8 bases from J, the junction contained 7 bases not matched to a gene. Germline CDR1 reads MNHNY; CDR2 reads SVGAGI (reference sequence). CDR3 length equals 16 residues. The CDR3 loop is CASSYSTGGAAGELFF. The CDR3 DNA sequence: TGTGCCAGCAGTTACTCAACAGGGGGCGCAGCAGGGGAGCTGTTTTTT.

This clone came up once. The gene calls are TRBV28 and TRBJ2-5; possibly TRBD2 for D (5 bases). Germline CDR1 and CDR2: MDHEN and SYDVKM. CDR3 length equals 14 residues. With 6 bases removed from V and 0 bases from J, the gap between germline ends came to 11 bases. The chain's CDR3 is CASSQSGDQETQYF. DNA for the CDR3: TGTGCCAGCAGCCAGAGCGGAGACCAAGAGACCCAGTACTTC.

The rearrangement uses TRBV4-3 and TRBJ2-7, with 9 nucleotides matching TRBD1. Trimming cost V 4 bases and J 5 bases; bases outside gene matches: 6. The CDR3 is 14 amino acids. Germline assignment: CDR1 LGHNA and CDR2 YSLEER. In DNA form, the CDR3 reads TGCGCCAGCAGCCCGGGGACAGGGAGGAACGAGCAGTACTTC. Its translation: CASSPGTGRNEQYF.

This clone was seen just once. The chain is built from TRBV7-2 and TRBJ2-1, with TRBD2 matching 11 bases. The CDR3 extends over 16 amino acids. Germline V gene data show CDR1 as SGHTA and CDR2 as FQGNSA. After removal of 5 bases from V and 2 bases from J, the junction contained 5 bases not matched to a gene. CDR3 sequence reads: CASSVSGLAAYNEQFF. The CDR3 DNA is TGTGCCAGCAGCGTATCGGGACTAGCGGCCTACAATGAGCAGTTCTTC.

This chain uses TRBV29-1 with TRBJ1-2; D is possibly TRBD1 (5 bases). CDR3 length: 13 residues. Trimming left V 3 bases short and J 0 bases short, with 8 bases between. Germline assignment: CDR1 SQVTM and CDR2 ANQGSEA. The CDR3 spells CSVEWGANYGYTF. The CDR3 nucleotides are TGCAGCGTTGAGTGGGGGGCTAACTATGGCTACACCTTC.

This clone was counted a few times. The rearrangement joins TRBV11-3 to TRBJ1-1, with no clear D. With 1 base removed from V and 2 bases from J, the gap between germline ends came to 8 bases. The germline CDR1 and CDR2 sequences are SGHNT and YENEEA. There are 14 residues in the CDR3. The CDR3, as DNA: TGTGCCAGCAGCTTAGGGCAGACTAACACTGAAGCTTTCTTT. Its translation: CASSLGQTNTEAFF.

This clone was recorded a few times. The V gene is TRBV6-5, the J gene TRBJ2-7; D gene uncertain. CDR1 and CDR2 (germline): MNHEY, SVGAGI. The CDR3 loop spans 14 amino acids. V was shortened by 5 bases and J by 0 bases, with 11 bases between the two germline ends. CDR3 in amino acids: CASSESPGSYEQYF. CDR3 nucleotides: TGTGCCAGCAGTGAATCCCCCGGCTCCTACGAGCAGTACTTC.

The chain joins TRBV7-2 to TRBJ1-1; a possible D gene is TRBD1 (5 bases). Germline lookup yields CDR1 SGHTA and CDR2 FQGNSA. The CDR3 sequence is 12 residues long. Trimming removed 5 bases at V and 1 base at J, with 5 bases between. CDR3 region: CASSRGNTEAFF. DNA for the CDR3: TGTGCCAGCAGCAGGGGGAACACTGAAGCTTTCTTT.

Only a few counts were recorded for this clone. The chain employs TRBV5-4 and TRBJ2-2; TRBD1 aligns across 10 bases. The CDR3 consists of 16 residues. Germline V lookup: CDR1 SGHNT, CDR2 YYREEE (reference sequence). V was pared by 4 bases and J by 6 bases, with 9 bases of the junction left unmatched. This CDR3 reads CASSLGRDRGAGELFF. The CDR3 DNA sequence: TGTGCCAGCAGCCTAGGCCGGGACAGGGGCGCCGGGGAGCTGTTTTTT.

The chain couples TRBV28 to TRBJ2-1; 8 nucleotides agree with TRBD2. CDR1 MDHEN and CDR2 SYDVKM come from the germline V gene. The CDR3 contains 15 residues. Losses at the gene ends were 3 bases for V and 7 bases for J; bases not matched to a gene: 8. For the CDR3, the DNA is TGTGCCAGCAGTTTCCTTGCGGGAGGTTTAAATGAGCAGTTCTTC. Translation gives CASSFLAGGLNEQFF.

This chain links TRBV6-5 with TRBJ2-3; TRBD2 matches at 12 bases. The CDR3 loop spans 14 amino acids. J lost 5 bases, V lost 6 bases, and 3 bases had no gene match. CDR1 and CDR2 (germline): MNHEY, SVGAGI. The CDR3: CASSLAGGVDTQYF. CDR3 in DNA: TGTGCCAGCAGCCTAGCGGGAGGGGTAGATACGCAGTATTTT.